This T cell receptor beta chain was recorded in a study of control samples from healthy donors and cancer patients. V lost 4 bases to trimming and J lost 2 bases; unmatched junction nucleotides: 6. Looked up from germline, CDR1 is SGHNT and CDR2 is YYREEE (reference sequence). The CDR3 extends over 15 amino acids. Here immunoSEQ multiplex PCR was the method, and the copy in TCRdb shows in-frame clones only, minus some. Here the sample spans some 150,000 clones, just over 95% being singletons. This TCR came from a woman younger than 45 in good health. This chain joins TRBV5-4 and TRBJ2-3; TRBD1 matches at 8 bases. The specimen sequenced was blood. For the CDR3, the DNA is TGTGCCAGCAGCATACCGGGACAGGCCACAGATACGCAGTATTTT. Protein: CASSIPGQATDTQYF.